These T cell receptor beta chains were read from a single sample in a study of blood T cell repertoires in COVID-19. The data were produced by immunoSEQ multiplex PCR, yet TCRdb's version contains in-frame clones alone and is incomplete. The repertoire holds about 190,000 clones, with approximately 85% as singletons. Sequencing was carried out using peripheral blood. These receptors were obtained from a woman in her 70s with active or convalescent COVID-19. Each CDR3 is given with its conserved first and last residue. The D gene is left open where the match is weak. Size is omitted from some rows. Given values are once, few, many or a class for expanded clones.

-,-,15,TRBJ2-5,TRBV18,TGTGCCAGCTCACCACGACCCCCAGGAGGGGAGACCCAGTACTTC,CASSPRPPGGETQYF
TRBD1,few,17,TRBJ2-2,TRBV5-6,TGTGCCAGCAGCCCGTCCCGGGACAGCTTGAACACCGGGGAGCTGTTTTTT,CASSPSRDSLNTGELFF
TRBD1,once,14,TRBJ2-3,TRBV4-1,TGCGCCAGCAGCCAAGCACAGGGGACAGATACGCAGTATTTT,CASSQAQGTDTQYF
TRBD2,-,18,TRBJ2-5,TRBV27,TGTGCCAGCAGGACGTGGGGTTCGGGAGGGCCCTCGTTAGAGACCCAGTACTTC,CASRTWGSGGPSLETQYF
TRBD1,-,18,TRBJ2-2,TRBV7-6,TGTGCCAGCAGCTCCCGCTCCCTACAGGGGGCGCGGACCGGGGAGCTGTTTTTT,CASSSRSLQGARTGELFF
-,-,14,TRBJ1-2,TRBV6-5,TGTGCCAGCACCCCTGAAGGGGCTCGGCGGGGCTACACCTTC,CASTPEGARRGYTF
TRBD1,-,14,TRBJ1-1,TRBV6-5,TGTGCCAGCAGTTACATCTCAAGACAGGGGCGAGCTTTCTTT,CASSYISRQGRAFF
TRBD2,once,16,TRBJ2-3,TRBV6-1,TGTGCCAGCAGTGAACGACTAGCGGTTAGCACAGATACGCAGTATTTT,CASSERLAVSTDTQYF
TRBD2,few,14,TRBJ2-3,TRBV2,TGTGCCAGCAGTGTCAGCGGGAAGACAGATACGCAGTATTTT,CASSVSGKTDTQYF
TRBD1,-,12,TRBJ2-5,TRBV29-1,TGCAGCGTTGAGACAGGGGGAGAGACCCAGTACTTC,CSVETGGETQYF
-,-,14,TRBJ2-2,TRBV6-4,TGTGCCAGCACTGGGCGGGCTAACACCGGGGAGCTGTTTTTT,CASTGRANTGELFF
TRBD1,few,15,TRBJ2-5,TRBV5-4,TGTGCCAGCAGCTTGACAGGGGGAGAGGTAGAGACCCAGTACTTC,CASSLTGGEVETQYF
-,-,16,TRBJ1-4,TRBV5-6,TGTGCCAGCAGCTTGGACCCCACAGCAACTAATGAAAAACTGTTTTTT,CASSLDPTATNEKLFF
TRBD2,-,15,TRBJ2-2,TRBV5-1,TGCGCCAGCAGCGTAGCGACTAGCGACACCGGGGAGCTGTTTTTT,CASSVATSDTGELFF
TRBD2,-,15,TRBJ2-3,TRBV30,TGTGTCTGGGGGACCGGAGCGGGAGCGACAGATACGCAGTATTTT,CVWGTGAGATDTQYF
-,-,13,TRBJ1-2,TRBV27,TGTGCCAGCAGTCCAGCCCAGGGCTATGGCTACACCTTC,CASSPAQGYGYTF
-,-,14,TRBJ2-5,TRBV29-1,TGCAGCGGTGCGGACAGCACCCTCCAAGAGACCCAGTACTTC,CSGADSTLQETQYF
TRBD1,-,16,TRBJ2-1,TRBV6-6,TGTGCCAGCAGTTCATCGACAGGGCCTGGGCAGGATGAGCAGTTCTTC,CASSSSTGPGQDEQFF
-,-,15,TRBJ2-1,TRBV11-3,TGTGCCAGCAGCTTGGGCACCAGCACCTACAATGAGCAGTTCTTC,CASSLGTSTYNEQFF
-,once,15,TRBJ2-1,TRBV7-9,TGTGCCAGCAGCTTAGTTCGGGAGTCCTACAATGAGCAGTTCTTC,CASSLVRESYNEQFF
TRBD1,few,17,TRBJ2-7,TRBV14,TGTGCCAGCAGCCACCGGACAGGGGGCCCAAGGCCCTACGAGCAGTACTTC,CASSHRTGGPRPYEQYF
-,-,15,TRBJ2-3,TRBV5-1,TGCGCCAGCAGCTTGGGTGGGCGTAGCACAGATACGCAGTATTTT,CASSLGGRSTDTQYF
TRBD1,-,14,TRBJ1-2,TRBV27,TGTGCCAGCAGTGGGACAGGGGGCAGGGGAGGCTACACCTTC,CASSGTGGRGGYTF
-,-,16,TRBJ2-5,TRBV6-6,TGTGCCAGCAGTTACCCCTCTATGGGCAGGGAAGAGACCCAGTACTTC,CASSYPSMGREETQYF
TRBD2,-,17,TRBJ2-1,TRBV3-1/TRBV3-2,TGTGCCAGCAGCCCATCCTTACTAACGGGAGGGTACAATGAGCAGTTCTTC,CASSPSLLTGGYNEQFF
TRBD2,once,15,TRBJ2-6,TRBV25-1,TGTGCCAGCAGTGGCGGGAGTCTTGGGGCCAACGTCCTGACTTTC,CASSGGSLGANVLTF
TRBD2,-,15,TRBJ2-1,TRBV6-5,TGTGCCAGCAAAGCGGGAGACTCCCGAGGATATGAGCAGTTCTTC,CASKAGDSRGYEQFF
-,-,15,TRBJ2-4,TRBV4-1,TGCGCCAGCAGCCAAGCGGGAGCTGCCAAAAACATTCAGTACTTC,CASSQAGAAKNIQYF
TRBD2,-,14,TRBJ2-7,TRBV27,TGTGCCAGCAGCCCCATAGCGGGGTCCTACGAGCAGTACTTC,CASSPIAGSYEQYF
TRBD2,once,16,TRBJ2-1,TRBV28,TGTGCCAGCAGTTTCTTTGAGGGAAGCGGGAGGCATGAGCAGTTCTTC,CASSFFEGSGRHEQFF
-,-,13,TRBJ1-1,TRBV6-5,TGTGCCAGCAGTTACTCAAAGGGGACAGAAGCTTTCTTT,CASSYSKGTEAFF
-,-,14,TRBJ2-5,TRBV6-2/TRBV6-3,TGTGCCAGCAGTTACTTACAATACCAAGAGACCCAGTACTTC,CASSYLQYQETQYF
-,-,20,TRBJ2-4,TRBV5-1,TGCGCCAGCAACCCTTCGCTGTCAGGGGACCCCGCAATAGCCAAAAACATTCAGTACTTC,CASNPSLSGDPAIAKNIQYF
TRBD2,once,15,TRBJ2-1,TRBV5-1,TGCGCCAGCAGCTTCCGGGAGGGCCGAAACAATGAGCAGTTCTTC,CASSFREGRNNEQFF
-,-,13,TRBJ1-2,TRBV5-1,TGCGCCAGCAGCGACTTAGGACAGTATGGCTACACCTTC,CASSDLGQYGYTF
-,-,12,TRBJ2-1,TRBV3-1/TRBV3-2,TGTGCCAGCGGCCAACCTTACAATGAGCAGTTCTTC,CASGQPYNEQFF
-,-,13,TRBJ2-1,TRBV6-2/TRBV6-3,TGTGCCAGCAGTTTAGTCCGTGGGAGTGAGCAGTTCTTC,CASSLVRGSEQFF